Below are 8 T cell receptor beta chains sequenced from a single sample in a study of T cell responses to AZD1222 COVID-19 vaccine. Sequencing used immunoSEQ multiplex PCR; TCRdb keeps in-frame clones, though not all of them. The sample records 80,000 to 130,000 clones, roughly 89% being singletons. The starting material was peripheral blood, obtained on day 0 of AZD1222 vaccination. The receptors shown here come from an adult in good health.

CDR3 residues: CASSRQQNTEAFF. The CDR3 DNA reads as TGTGCCAGTAGTCGACAGCAGAACACTGAAGCTTTCTTT. J is TRBJ1-1 and V is TRBV19; the D gene is possibly TRBD1 (5 bases). Germline loops: CDR1 LNHDA, CDR2 SQIVND (reference sequence). V gave up 5 bases and J gave up 1 base, with 8 bases separating them. This CDR3 comprises 13 residues. Based on the CDR3 plus reference TRBV19 and TRBJ1-1, the full variable domain is DGGITQSPKYLFRKEGQNVTLSCEQNLNHDAMYWYRQDPGQGLRLIYYSQIVNDFQKGDIAEGYSVSREKKESFPLTVTSAQKNPTAFYLCASSRQQNTEAFFGQGTRLTVV.

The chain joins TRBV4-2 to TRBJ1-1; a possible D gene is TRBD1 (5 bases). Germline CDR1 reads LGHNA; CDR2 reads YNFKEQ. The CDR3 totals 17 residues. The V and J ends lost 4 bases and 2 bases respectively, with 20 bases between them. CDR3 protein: CASSRPLGEVGNTEAFF. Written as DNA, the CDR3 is TGTGCCAGCAGCCGACCCCTGGGGGAAGTGGGAAACACTGAAGCTTTCTTT.

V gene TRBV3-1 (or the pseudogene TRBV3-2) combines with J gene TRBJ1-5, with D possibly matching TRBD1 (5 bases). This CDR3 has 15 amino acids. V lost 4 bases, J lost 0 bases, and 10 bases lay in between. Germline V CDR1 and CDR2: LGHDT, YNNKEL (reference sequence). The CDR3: CASSPSTVSNQPQHF. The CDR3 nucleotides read TGTGCCAGCAGCCCCTCGACAGTTAGCAATCAGCCCCAGCATTTT.

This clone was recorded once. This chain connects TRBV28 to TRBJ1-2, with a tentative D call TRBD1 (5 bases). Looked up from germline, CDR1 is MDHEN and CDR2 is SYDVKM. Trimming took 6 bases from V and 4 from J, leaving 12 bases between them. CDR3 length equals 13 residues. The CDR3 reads CASSPGRRYGYTF. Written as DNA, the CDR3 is TGTGCCAGCAGCCCGGGACGCCGCTATGGCTACACCTTC.

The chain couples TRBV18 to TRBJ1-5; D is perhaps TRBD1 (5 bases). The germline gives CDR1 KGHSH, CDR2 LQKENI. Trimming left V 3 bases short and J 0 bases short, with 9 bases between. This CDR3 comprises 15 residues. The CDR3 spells CASSPGAVSNQPQHF. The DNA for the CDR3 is TGTGCCAGCTCACCTGGGGCAGTTAGCAATCAGCCCCAGCATTTT.

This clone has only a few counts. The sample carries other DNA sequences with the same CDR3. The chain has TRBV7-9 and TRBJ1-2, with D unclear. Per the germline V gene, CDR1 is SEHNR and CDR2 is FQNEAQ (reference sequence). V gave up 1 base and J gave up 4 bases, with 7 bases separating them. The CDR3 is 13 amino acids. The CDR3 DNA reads TGTGCCAGCAGCTTAGGCGGACCCTATGGCTACACCTTC. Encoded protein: CASSLGGPYGYTF.

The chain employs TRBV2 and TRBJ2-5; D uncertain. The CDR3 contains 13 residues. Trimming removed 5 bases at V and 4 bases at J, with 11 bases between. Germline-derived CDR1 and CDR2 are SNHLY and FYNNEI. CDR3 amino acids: CASSPGRGETQYF. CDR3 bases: TGTGCCAGCAGTCCAGGACGCGGAGAGACCCAGTACTTC.

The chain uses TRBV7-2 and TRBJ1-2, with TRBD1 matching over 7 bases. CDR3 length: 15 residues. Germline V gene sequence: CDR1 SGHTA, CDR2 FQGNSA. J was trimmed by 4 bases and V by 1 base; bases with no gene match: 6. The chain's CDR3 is CASSLVGGAIYGYTF. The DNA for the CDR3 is TGTGCCAGCAGCTTAGTAGGGGGCGCTATCTATGGCTACACCTTC. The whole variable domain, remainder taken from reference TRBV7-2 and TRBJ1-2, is GAGVSQSPSNKVTEKGKDVELRCDPISGHTALYWYRQSLGQGLEFLIYFQGNSAPDKSGLPSDRFSAERTGGSVSTLTIQRTQQEDSAVYLCASSLVGGAIYGYTFGSGTRLTVV.